The 27 T cell receptor beta chains given below trace back to one sample, sequenced in a study of T cell repertoires in cytomegalovirus infection. TCRdb recomputed calls from the reads with MiXCR, one row per CDR3 protein. The sample shows 300,000 to 450,000 distinct CDR3 sequences, about a sixth of them seen only once. Sequenced material: PBMCs. Every receptor here comes from a human donor in good health (CMV status not recorded). Some clones in this sample may be carry-over from other donors' samples.

The table lists this clonotype with many counts. V is TRBV7-8 and J is TRBJ2-1; no firm D call. The V gene's germline CDR1 is SGHVS and CDR2 FQNEAQ. Between the trimmed V and J ends, which lost 3 bases and 6 bases, there was a span of 6 bases. The CDR3 runs to 12 residues. In DNA form, the CDR3 reads TGTGCCAGCAGCTTCCCTTTCAATGAGCAGTTCTTC. Its protein product is CASSFPFNEQFF.

This clonotype was found many times. In DNA, the CDR3 is TGTGCCAGCAGCCCGGGACAGGGGGCAGAGACCCAGTACTTC. Protein sequence: CASSPGQGAETQYF. The gene calls are TRBV7-2 and TRBJ2-5; TRBD1 matches 12 bases. With V trimmed by 5 bases and J by 4 bases, 2 bases remained unmatched. The CDR3 is made up of 14 amino acids. Germline V gene sequence: CDR1 SGHTA, CDR2 FQGNSA.

The CDR3 loop reads CAISAQGDAQPQHF. CDR3 nucleotide sequence: TGTGCCATCAGTGCCCAGGGGGATGCTCAGCCCCAGCATTTT. V usage is TRBV10-3 and J usage is TRBJ1-5; 7 bases match TRBD1. V trimming: 4 bases; J trimming: 6 bases; junction bases outside the gene matches: 6. The germline gives CDR1 ENHRY, CDR2 SYGVKD. The CDR3 consists of 14 residues.

This rearrangement joins TRBV18 to TRBJ1-5, with D tentatively TRBD1 (5 bases). Germline V CDR1 and CDR2: KGHSH, LQKENI. Trimming cost V 1 base and J 3 bases, with 10 bases left between them. The CDR3 covers 15 residues. The CDR3 protein is CASSPLQGVNQPQHF. The CDR3 DNA reads as TGTGCCAGCTCACCACTCCAGGGAGTCAATCAGCCCCAGCATTTT. Combining the CDR3 with reference TRBV18 and TRBJ1-5 gives the whole variable domain NAGVMQNPRHLVRRRGQEARLRCSPMKGHSHVYWYRQLPEEGLKFMVYLQKENIIDESGMPKERFSAEFPKEGPSILRIQQVVRGDSAAYFCASSPLQGVNQPQHFGDGTRLSIL.

This clonotype has at least ten counts. This chain joins TRBV7-2 and TRBJ2-4; D ambiguous. The V end lost 4 bases, the J end lost 3 bases, and 13 bases lay between the germline ends. Germline V lookup: CDR1 SGHTA, CDR2 FQGNSA. The CDR3 length is 15 residues. The CDR3 DNA is TGTGCCAGCAGCTGGCCTGACTTTGTCAAAAACATTCAGTACTTC. Amino acid sequence: CASSWPDFVKNIQYF.

The V call is TRBV18, the J call TRBJ1-1; no reliable D call. V lost 0 bases, J lost 4 bases, and 12 bases lay in between. The CDR3 is 15 amino acids. Germline values: CDR1 KGHSH, CDR2 LQKENI. For the CDR3, the DNA is TGTGCCAGCTCACCACCGAACGGGGTGAGCACTGAAGCTTTCTTT. It is translated as CASSPPNGVSTEAFF.

This clonotype was detected only a few times. This chain connects TRBV5-1 to TRBJ2-5; D unresolved. The CDR3 has 12 residues. Germline V gives CDR1 SGHRS, CDR2 YFSETQ. V lost 2 bases and J lost 7, with 9 bases in between. The CDR3: CASSLPPGTQYF. In DNA, the CDR3 is TGCGCCAGCAGCTTACCCCCTGGGACCCAGTACTTC.

The chain links TRBV5-1 to TRBJ2-7; D perhaps matches TRBD1 (6 bases). CDR3 size: 14 residues. From germline, CDR1 is SGHRS and CDR2 YFSETQ. The V and J ends lost 3 bases and 3 bases respectively, with 13 bases between them. CDR3 residues: CASSSRGSVYEQYF. CDR3 sequence (DNA): TGCGCCAGCAGCTCCAGGGGTTCCGTCTACGAGCAGTACTTC. Supplemented by reference TRBV5-1 and TRBJ2-7, the full variable domain reads KAGVTQTPRYLIKTRGQQVTLSCSPISGHRSVSWYQQTPGQGLQFLFEYFSETQRNKGNFPGRFSGRQFSNSRSEMNVSTLELGDSALYLCASSSRGSVYEQYFGPGTRLTVT.

CDR3 DNA: TGCGCCAGCAGCCAAGACGGGACAGGGGACAATCAGCCCCAGCATTTT. Encoded protein: CASSQDGTGDNQPQHF. V and J are TRBV4-1 and TRBJ1-5; the match to TRBD1 covers 10 bases. The J segment lost 3 bases and the V segment lost 0 bases, leaving 2 bases of the junction unmatched. Germline CDR1 reads MGHRA; CDR2 reads YSYEKL. This CDR3 has 16 residues.

There are a few counts of this clonotype. The rearrangement links TRBV7-9 to TRBJ2-1; D unresolved. The V gene's germline CDR1 is SEHNR and CDR2 FQNEAQ (reference sequence). With 2 bases removed from V and 6 bases from J, the gap between germline ends came to 8 bases. The CDR3 consists of 13 residues. The CDR3 DNA follows: TGTGCCAGCAGCTTACTAATGGGCAATGAGCAGTTCTTC. Translating it yields CASSLLMGNEQFF.

The chain couples TRBV5-3 to TRBJ2-3; D gene ambiguous. TRBV5-3 is labeled an ORF, and its function is uncertain. Trimming cost V 8 bases and J 7 bases, with 14 bases left between them. There are 12 residues in the CDR3. CDR3 coding DNA: TGTGCCAGCAGCCCCCCCTCAAATACGCAGTATTTT. It specifies CASSPPSNTQYF.

This clonotype was observed a handful of times. The chain is built from TRBV19 and TRBJ1-6; D unresolved. The CDR3 length is 14 residues. V was cut by 10 bases and J by 10 bases, with 20 bases left in between. The V gene's germline CDR1 is LNHDA and CDR2 SQIVND (reference sequence). The CDR3 nucleotides are TGTGCCAAGCTCCACTCTCCCCCGGCCTCACCCCTCCACTTT. Protein sequence: CAKLHSPPASPLHF. The full variable domain, completed using reference TRBV19 and TRBJ1-6, is DGGITQSPKYLFRKEGQNVTLSCEQNLNHDAMYWYRQDPGQGLRLIYYSQIVNDFQKGDIAEGYSVSREKKESFPLTVTSAQKNPTAFYLCAKLHSPPASPLHFGNGTRLTVT.

The V and J genes are TRBV4-3 and TRBJ1-2, with D possibly matching TRBD1 (6 bases). CDR1 and CDR2 from the germline V gene are LGHNA and YSLEER. Trimming took 1 base from V and 4 from J, leaving 16 bases between them. CDR3 size: 16 residues. The CDR3 sequence is CASSQARGGWGYGYTF. The CDR3 DNA is TGCGCCAGCAGCCAAGCTAGAGGGGGGTGGGGCTATGGCTACACCTTC.

This clonotype occurred a few times. The rearrangement links TRBV7-6 to TRBJ1-6; 10 bases line up with TRBD1. The CDR3 has 16 residues. The trim removed 4 bases at V and 9 bases at J, leaving 9 bases unmatched. Germline V gene data show CDR1 as SGHVS and CDR2 as FNYEAQ. The CDR3 spells CASSSDSGTGASPLHF. CDR3 DNA: TGTGCCAGCAGCTCTGACTCCGGGACAGGGGCTTCACCCCTCCACTTT.

This clonotype came up many times. The chain uses TRBV7-2 and TRBJ2-1, with D possibly matching TRBD2 (6 bases). The CDR3 is 12 residues long. V lost 5 bases to trimming and J lost 9 bases, with 11 bases between them. Germline V gene data show CDR1 as SGHTA and CDR2 as FQGNSA. The CDR3 loop reads CASSPGAGEQFF. Written as DNA, the CDR3 is TGTGCCAGCAGCCCCGGAGCGGGTGAGCAGTTCTTC.

Ten or more counts support this clonotype. The V gene is TRBV7-8, the J gene TRBJ1-1; weak D call: TRBD1 (5 bases). Trimming removed 5 bases at V and 4 bases at J, with 17 bases between. CDR3 length equals 15 residues. Germline assignment: CDR1 SGHVS and CDR2 FQNEAQ. CDR3 nucleotides: TGTGCCAGCAGCCCCCTCGGGGGGATGGGCACTGAAGCTTTCTTT. This gives the protein CASSPLGGMGTEAFF.

The genes are TRBV10-3 and TRBJ2-3; D could derive from TRBD1 or TRBD2 (5 bases each). The germline V gene encodes CDR1 ENHRY and CDR2 SYGVKD. Trimming pared 6 bases from V and 0 bases from J, leaving 10 bases between. The CDR3 length is 14 residues. CDR3 protein: CAIRGDASTDTQYF. The CDR3 DNA reads TGTGCCATCAGGGGGGACGCGAGCACAGATACGCAGTATTTT.

The genes are TRBV5-1 and TRBJ2-7, with 7 bases identical to TRBD1. Germline assignment: CDR1 SGHRS and CDR2 YFSETQ. The V gene end was trimmed by 1 base and the J gene end by 5 bases; junction bases not matched to a gene: 3. The CDR3 runs to 13 residues. The CDR3 spells CASSLMTGNEQYF. Written as DNA, the CDR3 is TGCGCCAGCAGCTTGATGACAGGGAACGAGCAGTACTTC. Complete variable domain (other parts from reference TRBV5-1 and TRBJ2-7): KAGVTQTPRYLIKTRGQQVTLSCSPISGHRSVSWYQQTPGQGLQFLFEYFSETQRNKGNFPGRFSGRQFSNSRSEMNVSTLELGDSALYLCASSLMTGNEQYFGPGTRLTVT.

This clonotype was recorded many times. V gene TRBV6-1 combines with J gene TRBJ2-1, with 10 bases aligning to TRBD1. Germline values: CDR1 MNHNS, CDR2 SASEGT. This CDR3 spans 15 amino acids. V was pared by 3 bases and J by 10 bases, with 9 bases of the junction left unmatched. The CDR3 here is CASSDPGQGHREQFF. DNA for the CDR3: TGTGCCAGCAGTGATCCGGGACAGGGGCATCGCGAGCAGTTCTTC.

This chain joins TRBV7-9 and TRBJ2-3, with D maybe TRBD1 (6 bases). The CDR3 length is 16 residues. CDR1 is SEHNR and CDR2 is FQNEAQ in the germline V gene (reference sequence). Trimming cost V 5 bases and J 4 bases, with 19 bases left between them. The CDR3 spells CASSVTTGIGPDTQYF. In nucleotides, the CDR3 is TGTGCCAGCAGCGTGACCACAGGGATCGGACCAGATACGCAGTATTTT. Full variable domain (remainder filled in from reference TRBV7-9 and TRBJ2-3): DTGVSQNPRHKITKRGQNVTFRCDPISEHNRLYWYRQTLGQGPEFLTYFQNEAQLEKSRLLSDRFSAERPKGSFSTLEIQRTEQGDSAMYLCASSVTTGIGPDTQYFGPGTRLTVL.

The table lists this clonotype with many counts. The chain combines TRBV7-2 with TRBJ1-4; D unclear. The ends were cut back, 8 bases at V and 0 bases at J, with 7 bases in the middle. Germline CDR1 and CDR2: SGHTA and FQGNSA. This CDR3 is 13 amino acids long. The CDR3 region is CASGDATNEKLFF. The CDR3, as DNA: TGTGCCAGCGGTGATGCAACTAATGAAAAACTGTTTTTT.

This clonotype was recorded a few times. V usage is TRBV11-2 and J usage is TRBJ1-3, with D unresolved. The V and J ends lost 3 bases and 2 bases respectively, with 17 bases between them. This CDR3 is built from 17 residues. CDR1 is SGHAT, CDR2 FQNNGV, per germline. The CDR3 bases are TGTGCCAGCAGCTTTCGACCTTTCTCCCCTACTGGAAACACCATATATTTT. It encodes CASSFRPFSPTGNTIYF.

This clonotype was recorded a few times. The V and J genes are TRBV2 and TRBJ2-7; TRBD1 might be the D (6 bases). Germline V CDR1 and CDR2: SNHLY, FYNNEI. Trimming shortened V by 8 bases and J by 7 bases, and 18 bases separated the two germline ends. The CDR3 runs to 13 residues. CDR3 DNA: TGTGCCAGCCGGAGACAGGCTGGTTGGGAGCAGTACTTC. Amino acid sequence: CASRRQAGWEQYF.

V usage is TRBV4-3 and J usage is TRBJ2-4, with unresolved D. CDR3 length: 13 amino acids. V lost 0 bases and J 7 bases, leaving 7 bases between the germline ends. CDR1 is LGHNA, CDR2 YSLEER, per germline. DNA of the CDR3: TGCGCCAGCAGCCAAGAAATCCGTAACATTCAGTACTTC. It specifies CASSQEIRNIQYF.

There are many counts of this clonotype. The chain has TRBV2 and TRBJ1-4; the D gene is possibly TRBD1 (5 bases). This CDR3 contains 15 residues. Germline V CDR1 and CDR2: SNHLY, FYNNEI. V was shortened by 3 bases and J by 1 base, with 9 bases between the two germline ends. The CDR3 DNA is TGTGCCAGCAGTGAGAACGGGGGAACTAATGAAAAACTGTTTTTT. It is translated as CASSENGGTNEKLFF.

The chain joins TRBV5-1 to TRBJ2-5; 12 bases line up with TRBD1. The CDR3 has 15 amino acids. Germline trimming cut 3 bases from V and 4 bases from J; bases unmatched to any gene: 4. Germline V lookup: CDR1 SGHRS, CDR2 YFSETQ. CDR3 protein: CASSSGQGARETQYF. Written as DNA, the CDR3 is TGCGCCAGCAGCTCGGGACAGGGGGCGCGAGAGACCCAGTACTTC.

This clonotype came up many times. The V and J genes are TRBV7-9 and TRBJ2-1, with TRBD1 as a possible D gene (5 bases). The germline V gene encodes CDR1 SEHNR and CDR2 FQNEAQ (reference sequence). The CDR3 totals 15 residues. V was trimmed by 1 base and J by 7 bases, leaving 14 bases between them. The CDR3 is CASSLGVGRVNEQFF. CDR3 sequence (DNA): TGTGCCAGCAGCTTAGGAGTGGGCAGGGTGAATGAGCAGTTCTTC.